This TCR beta chain emerged from a study of CD8+ T cells in alopecia areata. Study as a whole: Treated patients were given 5 to 10 mg oral tofacitinib twice daily.

A few counts support this clone. The treatment denotes: oral pan-JAK inhibitor, 5-10 mg twice daily. Peripheral blood and lesional scalp punch biopsies were taken from alopecia areata patients. RNA extraction and reverse transcription yielded cDNA as sequencing template. TCRdb's table, derived via immunoSEQ multiplex PCR, lists solely in-frame clones and lacks some. The sample carries 150,000 to 250,000 clones, 58% recorded once. Germline CDR1 reads SEHNR; CDR2 reads FQNEAQ (reference sequence). Trimming shortened V by 5 bases and J by 1 base, and 12 bases separated the two germline ends. The CDR3 spans 15 residues.

This receptor was obtained from a human donor with alopecia areata. The rearrangement joins TRBV7-9 to TRBJ2-1, with a tentative D call TRBD2 (8 bases). Sequencing used CD4+ T cells sorted from blood, obtained at week 24, from a patient treated with tofacitinib. The CDR3 DNA sequence: TGTGCCAGCAGCCGGGAGGGACAGTCCTACAATGAGCAGTTCTTC. This encodes CASSREGQSYNEQFF.